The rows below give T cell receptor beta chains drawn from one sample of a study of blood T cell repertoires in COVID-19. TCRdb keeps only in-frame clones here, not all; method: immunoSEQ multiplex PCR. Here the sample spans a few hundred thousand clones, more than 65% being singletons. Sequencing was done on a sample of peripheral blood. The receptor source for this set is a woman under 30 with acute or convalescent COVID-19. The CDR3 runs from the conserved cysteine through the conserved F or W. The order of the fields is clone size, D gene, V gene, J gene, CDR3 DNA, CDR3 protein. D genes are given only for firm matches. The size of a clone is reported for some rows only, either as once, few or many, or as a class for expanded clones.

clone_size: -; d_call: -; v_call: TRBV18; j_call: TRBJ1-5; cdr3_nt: TGTGCCAGCTCACCGGGAGAGAGCAATCAGCCCCAGCATTTT; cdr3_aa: CASSPGESNQPQHF
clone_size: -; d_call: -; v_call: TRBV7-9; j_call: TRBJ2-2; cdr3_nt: TGTGCCAGCAGCTTAGCGAACCTCGGCGGGGAGCTGTTTTTT; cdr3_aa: CASSLANLGGELFF
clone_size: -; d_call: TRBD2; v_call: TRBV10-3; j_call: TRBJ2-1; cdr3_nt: TGTGCCATCAGTGAGCGTGCTAGCGGGGTAGACAATGAGCAGTTCTTC; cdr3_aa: CAISERASGVDNEQFF
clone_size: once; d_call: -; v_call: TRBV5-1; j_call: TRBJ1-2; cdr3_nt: TGCGCCAGCAGCCCCCGGTCCGCGGGGGCCCCGGCCTATGGCTACACCTTC; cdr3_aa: CASSPRSAGAPAYGYTF
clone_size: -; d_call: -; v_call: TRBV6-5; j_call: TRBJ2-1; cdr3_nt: TGTGCCAGCAGGCGGCTACAAATCGACAATGAGCAGTTCTTC; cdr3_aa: CASRRLQIDNEQFF
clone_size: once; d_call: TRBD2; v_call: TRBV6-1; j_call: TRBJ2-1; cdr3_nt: TGTGCCAGCAGTGTAGGTGGTAGCGGGAGGGGTAATGAGCAGTTCTTC; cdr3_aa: CASSVGGSGRGNEQFF
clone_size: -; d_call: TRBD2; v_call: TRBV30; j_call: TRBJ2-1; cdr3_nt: TGTGCCTGGAGCGGATCGATTACTAGCGGGAGGAGGGATGAGCAGTTCTTC; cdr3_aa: CAWSGSITSGRRDEQFF
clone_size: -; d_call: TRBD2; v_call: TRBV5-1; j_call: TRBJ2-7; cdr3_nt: TGCGCCAGCAGCGCCGGGACTAGCGGGAGGTACGAGCAGTACTTC; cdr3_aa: CASSAGTSGRYEQYF
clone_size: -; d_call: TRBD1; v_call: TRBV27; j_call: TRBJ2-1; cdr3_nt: TGTGCCAGCAGTTTACTCTTGGGACAGGGGTCCGGTTACAATGAGCAGTTCTTC; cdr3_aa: CASSLLLGQGSGYNEQFF
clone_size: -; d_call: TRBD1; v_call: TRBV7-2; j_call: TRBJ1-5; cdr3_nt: TGTGCCAGCAGCCCGCAGGGGGGCAATCAGCCCCAGCATTTT; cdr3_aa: CASSPQGGNQPQHF
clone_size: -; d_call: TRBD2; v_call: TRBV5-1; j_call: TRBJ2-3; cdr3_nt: TGCGCCAGCAGCAGGGGACTAGCGGGAGCCCTAGATACGCAGTATTTT; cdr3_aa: CASSRGLAGALDTQYF
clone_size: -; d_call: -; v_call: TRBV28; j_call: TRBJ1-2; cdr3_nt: TGTGCCAGCATGGGGCAGGGAGGGGTCTATGGCTACACCTTC; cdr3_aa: CASMGQGGVYGYTF
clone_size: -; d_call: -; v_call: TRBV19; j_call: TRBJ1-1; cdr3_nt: TGTGCCAGTAGTCTGATTAGCACTGAAGCTTTCTTT; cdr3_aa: CASSLISTEAFF
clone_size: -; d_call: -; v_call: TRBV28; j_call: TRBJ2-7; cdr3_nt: TGTGCCAGCCTCAATCCCAGGGGCGTCGAGCAGTACTTC; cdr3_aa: CASLNPRGVEQYF
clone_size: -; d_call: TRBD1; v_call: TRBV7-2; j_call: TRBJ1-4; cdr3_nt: TGTGCCAGCAGCCCAGGGGACAGGGGCGGGGGTGAAAAACTGTTTTTT; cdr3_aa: CASSPGDRGGGEKLFF
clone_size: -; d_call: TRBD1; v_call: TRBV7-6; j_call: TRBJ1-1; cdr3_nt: TGTGCCAGCAGCGACGACAGGGGAAGCACTGAAGCTTTCTTT; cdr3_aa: CASSDDRGSTEAFF
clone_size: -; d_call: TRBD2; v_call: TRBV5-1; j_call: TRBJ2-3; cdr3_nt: TGCGCCAGCAGCATTACGGGGACTAGCGGGTCCTCCACTACGCAGTATTTT; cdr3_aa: CASSITGTSGSSTTQYF
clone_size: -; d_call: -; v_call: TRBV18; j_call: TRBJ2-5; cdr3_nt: TGTGCCAGCTCACCAAGCCCCCAAGAGACCCAGTACTTC; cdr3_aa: CASSPSPQETQYF
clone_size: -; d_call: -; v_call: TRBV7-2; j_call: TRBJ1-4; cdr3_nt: TGTGCCAGCAGCTTAGAAGGGGCGATCCGGGAAAAACTGTTTTTT; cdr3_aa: CASSLEGAIREKLFF
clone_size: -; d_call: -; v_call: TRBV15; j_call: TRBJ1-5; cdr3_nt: TGTGCCACCAGCAGAGAATCTCTAAATAGCAATCAGCCCCAGCATTTT; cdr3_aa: CATSRESLNSNQPQHF
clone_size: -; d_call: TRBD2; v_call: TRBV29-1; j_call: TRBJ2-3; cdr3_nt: TGCAGCGCCCGGGGGGTCGAAGATACGCAGTATTTT; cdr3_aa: CSARGVEDTQYF
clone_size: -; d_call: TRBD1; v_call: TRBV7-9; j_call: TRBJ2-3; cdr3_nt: TGTGCCAGCAGCTTACTAATAGGGACAGCAGATACGCAGTATTTT; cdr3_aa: CASSLLIGTADTQYF
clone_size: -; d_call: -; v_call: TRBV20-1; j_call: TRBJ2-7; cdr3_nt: TGCAGTGCTAGAGCAGGCTCCGAGCAGTACTTC; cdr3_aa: CSARAGSEQYF
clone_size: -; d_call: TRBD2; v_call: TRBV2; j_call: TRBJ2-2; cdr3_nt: TGTGCCAGCAGAGGACTAGCGGGAGTATCCGGGGAGCTGTTTTTT; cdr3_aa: CASRGLAGVSGELFF
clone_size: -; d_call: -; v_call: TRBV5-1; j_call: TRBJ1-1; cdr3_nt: TGCGCCAGCAGCCTCCTTTCGGACACTCCTGAAGCTTTCTTT; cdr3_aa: CASSLLSDTPEAFF
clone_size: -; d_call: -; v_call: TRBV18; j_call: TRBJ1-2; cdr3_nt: TGTGCCAGCTCAAAGGACAGCAACCATGGCTACACCTTC; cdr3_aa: CASSKDSNHGYTF
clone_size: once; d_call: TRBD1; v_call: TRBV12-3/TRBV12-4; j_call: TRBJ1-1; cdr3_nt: TGTGCCAGCATTCCGACAGGGCACACTGAAGCTTTCTTT; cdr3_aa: CASIPTGHTEAFF
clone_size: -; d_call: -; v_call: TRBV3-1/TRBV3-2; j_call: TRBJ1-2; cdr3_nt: TGTGCCAGCAGCCAAGGCGGGGGGCTTTTCTACGGCTACACCTTC; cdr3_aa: CASSQGGGLFYGYTF
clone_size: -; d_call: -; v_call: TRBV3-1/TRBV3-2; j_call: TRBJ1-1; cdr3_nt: TGTGCCAGCAGCCCTACTTCCGTTAACACTGAAGCTTTCTTT; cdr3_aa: CASSPTSVNTEAFF
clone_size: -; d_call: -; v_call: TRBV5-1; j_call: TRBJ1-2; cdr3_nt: TGCGCCAGCAGATACGGAGAGATTAACTATGGCTACACCTTC; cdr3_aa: CASRYGEINYGYTF
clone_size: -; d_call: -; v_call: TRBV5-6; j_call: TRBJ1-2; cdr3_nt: TGTGCCAGCAGCCCCCCCGGGGGGGACATGGGCTATGGCTACACCTTC; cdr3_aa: CASSPPGGDMGYGYTF
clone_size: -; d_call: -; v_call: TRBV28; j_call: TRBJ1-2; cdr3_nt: TGTGCCAGTAGTTGGCAGGCCTACTATGGCTACACCTTC; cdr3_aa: CASSWQAYYGYTF
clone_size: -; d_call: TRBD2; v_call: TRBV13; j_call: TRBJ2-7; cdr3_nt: TGTGCCAGCAGCGTGGCCGGGACTAGCCGGACCTACGAGCAGTACTTC; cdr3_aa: CASSVAGTSRTYEQYF
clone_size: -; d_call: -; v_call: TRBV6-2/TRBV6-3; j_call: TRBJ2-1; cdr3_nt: TGTGCCAGCAGTAACCCCGGGGGACACAATGAGCAGTTCTTC; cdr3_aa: CASSNPGGHNEQFF
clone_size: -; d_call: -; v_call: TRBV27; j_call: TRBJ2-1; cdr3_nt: TGTGCCAGCAGTTTCGGTAGCGCGGTAAATGAGCAGTTCTTC; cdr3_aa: CASSFGSAVNEQFF
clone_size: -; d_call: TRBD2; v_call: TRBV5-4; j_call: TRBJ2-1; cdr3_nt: TGTGCCAGCAGCACAGGGACTAGCGGGACCTACAATGAGCAGTTCTTC; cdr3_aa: CASSTGTSGTYNEQFF
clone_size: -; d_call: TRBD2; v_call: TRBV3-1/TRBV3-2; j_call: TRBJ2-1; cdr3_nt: TGTGCCAGCAGATTCGGACTAGCGGGAGTGGATGAGCAGTTCTTC; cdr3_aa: CASRFGLAGVDEQFF
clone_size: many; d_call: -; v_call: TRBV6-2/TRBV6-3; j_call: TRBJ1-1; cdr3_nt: TGTGCCAGCAGTTACGATATACAGGGAAACACTGAAGCTTTCTTT; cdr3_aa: CASSYDIQGNTEAFF
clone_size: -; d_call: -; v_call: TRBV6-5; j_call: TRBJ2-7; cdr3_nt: TGTGCCAGCAGTTACTCGTCCGGGAGCGGTTACGAGCAGTACTTC; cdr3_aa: CASSYSSGSGYEQYF
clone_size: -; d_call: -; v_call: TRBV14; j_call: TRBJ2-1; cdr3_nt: TGTGCCAGCAGCCAAGATGCCAGGGAGGAAGGAGAGCAGTTCTTC; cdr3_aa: CASSQDAREEGEQFF
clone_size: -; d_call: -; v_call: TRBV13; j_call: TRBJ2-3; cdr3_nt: TGTGCCAGCAGCTTAGAGCACCCTCAAAGCGGCACAGATACGCAGTATTTT; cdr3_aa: CASSLEHPQSGTDTQYF
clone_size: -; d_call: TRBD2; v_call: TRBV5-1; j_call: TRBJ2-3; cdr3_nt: TGCGCCAGCAGCTTGTCAGTGCCCCGACTAGCGGGAGGATGGGGCACAGATACGCAGTATTTT; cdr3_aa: CASSLSVPRLAGGWGTDTQYF